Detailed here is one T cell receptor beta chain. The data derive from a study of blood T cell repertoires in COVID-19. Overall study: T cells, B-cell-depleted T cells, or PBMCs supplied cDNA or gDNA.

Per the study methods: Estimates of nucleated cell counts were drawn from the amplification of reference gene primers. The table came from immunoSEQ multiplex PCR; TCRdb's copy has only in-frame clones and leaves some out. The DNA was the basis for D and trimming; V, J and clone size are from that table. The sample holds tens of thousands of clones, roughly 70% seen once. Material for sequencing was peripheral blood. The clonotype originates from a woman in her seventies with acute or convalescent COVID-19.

In DNA, the CDR3 is TGTGCCAGCAGCGTAGTGGAGGGCCCGTGGGAGACCCAGTACTTC. Its translation is CASSVVEGPWETQYF. This chain joins TRBV9 and TRBJ2-5, with D possibly matching TRBD2 (6 bases). CDR1 is SGDLS, CDR2 YYNGEE, per germline. The CDR3 is made up of 15 amino acids. Trimming removed 0 bases from V and 5 bases from J, with 14 bases in between.